The clone carrying this TCR beta chain was counted only a few times. What it recognizes is unknown. Clones were sequenced by immunoSEQ multiplex PCR, and TCRdb holds only the in-frame ones, with some missing. The sample contains fewer than 40,000 clones, 88% of which appear only once. The data are from a study of chemoradiotherapy in HPV16-positive cancers. Study-level information: Functional T-cell assays on a couple of HPV16-positive patients' cells defined candidate HPV-specific clones and common TCR motifs. Study conclusions and caveats: For HPV16-positive patients, expanding HPV-responsive T cells associated with longer recurrence-free survival. Candidate HPV-specific clones and E7-related TCR motifs grew in tumor during treatment.

The V gene's germline CDR1 is GTSNPN and CDR2 SVGIG (reference sequence). Trimming took 0 bases from V and 12 from J, leaving 14 bases between them. This CDR3 comprises 12 residues. Repeated repertoire sampling spanned the course of chemoradiotherapy. The rearrangement links TRBV30 to TRBJ1-1, with no clear D. Here the sequenced sample was blood, taken from a patient who underwent chemoradiotherapy. This sequence originates from a human donor with HPV-associated anogenital cancer. The CDR3 loop is CAWSVLGWLPFF. The CDR3 DNA reads as TGTGCCTGGAGTGTTTTGGGTTGGTTACCTTTCTTT.